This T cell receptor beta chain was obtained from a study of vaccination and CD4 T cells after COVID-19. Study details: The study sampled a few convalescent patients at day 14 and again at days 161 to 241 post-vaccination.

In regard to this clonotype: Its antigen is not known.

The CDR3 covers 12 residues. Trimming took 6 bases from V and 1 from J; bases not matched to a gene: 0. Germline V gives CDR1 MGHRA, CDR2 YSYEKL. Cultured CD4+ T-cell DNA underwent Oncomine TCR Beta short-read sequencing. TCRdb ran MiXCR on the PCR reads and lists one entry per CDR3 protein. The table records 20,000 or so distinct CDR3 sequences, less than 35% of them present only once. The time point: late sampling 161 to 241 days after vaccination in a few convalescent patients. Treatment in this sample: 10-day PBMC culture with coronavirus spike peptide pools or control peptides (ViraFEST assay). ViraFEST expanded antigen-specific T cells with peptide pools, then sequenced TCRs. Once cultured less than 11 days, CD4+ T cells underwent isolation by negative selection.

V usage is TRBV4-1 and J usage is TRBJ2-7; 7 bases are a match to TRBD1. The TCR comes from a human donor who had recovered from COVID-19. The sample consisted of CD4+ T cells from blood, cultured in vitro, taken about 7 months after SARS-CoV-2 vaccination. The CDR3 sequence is CASRGQSYEQYF. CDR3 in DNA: TGCGCCAGCAGGGGACAGTCCTACGAGCAGTACTTC.